The 14 T cell receptor beta chains below come from one sample, sequenced in a study of regulatory T cells in long-lasting Graves disease. With iRepertoire HTBI primers and Arm-PCR of CDR3 regions, TCR beta libraries were built. TCRdb re-analysed the multiplex PCR reads in MiXCR, keeping a single row per CDR3 protein. The table includes 650,000 to 850,000 distinct CDR3 sequences, 25% to 30% detected once. The time point denotes: persistent/refractory GD, antithyroid drugs over 5 years with positive TRAb. Construction of the TCR library relied on RNA isolated from PBMCs. The material sequenced was peripheral blood mononuclear cells (PBMCs), taken when the disease was refractory, from a patient treated with antithyroid drugs. The receptors here all came from a female donor with Graves disease.

This clonotype was seen at least ten times. The V gene is TRBV5-1, the J gene TRBJ2-7, with D perhaps TRBD1 (5 bases). Trimming removed 7 bases at V and 1 base at J, with 12 bases between. Germline V gene lookup returns CDR1 SGHRS and CDR2 YFSETQ. CDR3 length: 13 residues. CDR3 nucleotides: TGCGCCAGCGGTGACAGCCTATCCTACGAGCAGTACTTC. This encodes CASGDSLSYEQYF. Based on the CDR3 plus reference TRBV5-1 and TRBJ2-7, the full variable domain is KAGVTQTPRYLIKTRGQQVTLSCSPISGHRSVSWYQQTPGQGLQFLFEYFSETQRNKGNFPGRFSGRQFSNSRSEMNVSTLELGDSALYLCASGDSLSYEQYFGPGTRLTVT.

The rearrangement links TRBV18 to TRBJ1-5; D gene ambiguous. The germline CDR1 and CDR2 sequences are KGHSH and LQKENI. This CDR3 contains 15 residues. V was pared by 3 bases and J by 2 bases, with 11 bases between. The CDR3 DNA is TGTGCCAGCTCACCGGAGGATGGGGGCAATCAGCCCCAGCATTTT. It codes for CASSPEDGGNQPQHF.

The rearrangement uses TRBV5-5 and TRBJ2-2, with no clear D. V lost 4 bases and J 4 bases, leaving 14 bases between the germline ends. Germline CDR1 reads SGHKS; CDR2 reads YYEKEE (reference sequence). The CDR3 loop spans 15 amino acids. The CDR3 is CASSPIARGTGELFF. The CDR3 coding sequence is TGTGCCAGCAGCCCAATCGCTAGAGGCACCGGGGAGCTGTTTTTT. Full variable domain (rest looked up from reference TRBV5-5 and TRBJ2-2): DAGVTQSPTHLIKTRGQQVTLRCSPISGHKSVSWYQQVLGQGPQFIFQYYEKEERGRGNFPDRFSARQFPNYSSELNVNALLLGDSALYLCASSPIARGTGELFFGEGSRLTVL.

This clonotype was seen a few times. The V and J genes are TRBV12-3 or TRBV12-4 and TRBJ1-4; the match to TRBD1 covers 8 bases. After removal of 5 bases from V and 8 bases from J, the junction contained 4 bases not matched to a gene. This CDR3 has 13 residues. CDR3 DNA sequence: TGTGCCAGCAGTCCGGGACAGGCAGAAAAACTGTTTTTT. It yields the protein CASSPGQAEKLFF.

The chain employs TRBV6-2 or TRBV6-3 and TRBJ2-4; tentative D call: TRBD1 (6 bases). The CDR3 contains 12 residues. The V gene lost 10 bases and the J gene lost 12 bases, with 19 bases spanning the gap. The germline CDR1 and CDR2 sequences are MNHEY and SVGEGT. The CDR3 DNA reads as TGTGCCACAAAACAGGGCCGGGACACTCAGTACTTC. This encodes CATKQGRDTQYF.

This clonotype was detected once. The chain couples TRBV20-1 to TRBJ2-7; 8 nucleotides match TRBD1. After removal of 5 bases from V and 2 bases from J, the junction contained 2 bases not matched to a gene. Germline V gene lookup returns CDR1 DFQATT and CDR2 SNEGSKA (reference sequence). CDR3 length: 12 residues. CDR3 sequence: CSAADRAYEQYF. In DNA, the CDR3 is TGCAGTGCTGCGGACAGGGCCTACGAGCAGTACTTC.

The rearrangement joins TRBV5-1 to TRBJ2-7; 14 positions agree with TRBD2. This CDR3 is 18 amino acids long. The J segment lost 0 bases and the V segment lost 3 bases, leaving 8 bases of the junction unmatched. The germline V gene has CDR1 SGHRS and CDR2 YFSETQ. CDR3 nucleotides: TGCGCCAGCAGCTCCGGACTAGCGGGAGGTCCCCTCTCCTACGAGCAGTACTTC. Residues: CASSSGLAGGPLSYEQYF.

The genes are TRBV3-1 and TRBJ1-1; a possible D gene is TRBD1 (5 bases). CDR1 and CDR2 from the germline V gene are LGHDT and YNNKEL (reference sequence). The CDR3 runs to 13 residues. Trimming cost V 2 bases and J 5 bases, with 9 bases left between them. CDR3 protein: CASSQRGRTEAFF. CDR3 coding DNA: TGTGCCAGCAGCCAACGGGGCAGGACTGAAGCTTTCTTT.

In its sample, this clonotype was seen a few times. The chain uses TRBV5-5 and TRBJ1-2, with 8 bases lining up with TRBD1. The CDR3 covers 13 residues. V gave up 6 bases and J gave up 8 bases; unmatched junction bases: 9. CDR1 and CDR2 (germline): SGHKS, YYEKEE (reference sequence). The CDR3 sequence is CASTRTGRSGYTF. The CDR3, as DNA: TGTGCCAGCACCAGGACAGGGCGGTCGGGCTACACCTTC. Full variable domain (outside the CDR3, taken from reference TRBV5-5 and TRBJ1-2): DAGVTQSPTHLIKTRGQQVTLRCSPISGHKSVSWYQQVLGQGPQFIFQYYEKEERGRGNFPDRFSARQFPNYSSELNVNALLLGDSALYLCASTRTGRSGYTFGSGTRLTVV.

This clonotype came up many times. The genes are TRBV12-3 or TRBV12-4 and TRBJ1-2; possible D gene TRBD1, 5 bases. The CDR3 consists of 13 residues. The V end was cut by 6 bases, the J end by 7 bases, with 15 bases between. The CDR3 DNA is TGTGCCAGCAGGCTACAGGTCTCTGGTGGCTACACCTTC. Translation: CASRLQVSGGYTF.

This clonotype occurred a few times. The chain joins TRBV6-1 to TRBJ2-7, with D unclear. V was trimmed by 6 bases and J by 2 bases, leaving 11 bases between them. In germline, CDR1 is MNHNS, CDR2 SASEGT. The CDR3 contains 13 residues. The CDR3, as DNA: TGTGCCAGCAGCCGAGACGTTCCCTACGAGCAGTACTTC. Translated: CASSRDVPYEQYF.

There are a few counts of this clonotype. The genes are TRBV28 and TRBJ1-5, with D perhaps matching TRBD1 (5 bases). Trimming cost V 5 bases and J 0 bases, with 11 bases left between them. In germline, CDR1 is MDHEN, CDR2 SYDVKM. There are 15 residues in the CDR3. The CDR3 DNA is TGTGCCAGCAGTCCACAGGAAGATAGCAATCAGCCCCAGCATTTT. It yields the protein CASSPQEDSNQPQHF.

The chain carries TRBV27 and TRBJ2-7; D is unresolved. The CDR3 totals 12 residues. Trimming shortened V by 6 bases and J by 0 bases, and 6 bases separated the two germline ends. Germline CDR1 is MNHEY and CDR2 is SMNVEV (reference sequence). The CDR3 bases are TGTGCCAGCAGAAACAGCTCCTACGAGCAGTACTTC. Its protein is CASRNSSYEQYF.

This clonotype has a handful of counts. The gene calls are TRBV7-6 and TRBJ1-1; D is possibly TRBD1 (5 bases). Germline V gene sequence: CDR1 SGHVS, CDR2 FNYEAQ. With 3 bases removed from V and 1 base from J, the gap between germline ends came to 12 bases. The CDR3 length is 15 residues. This chain's CDR3 is CASSLTALGNTEAFF. The CDR3 nucleotides are TGTGCCAGCAGCTTGACAGCCCTAGGGAACACTGAAGCTTTCTTT.